This entry lists 32 T cell receptor beta chains sequenced from one sample in a study of T cells after yellow fever vaccination (dated by TCRdb to about 2019). Explained via the paper, the treatment or condition label denotes: live attenuated yellow fever vaccine strain. The library was made by 5' RACE. For sequencing, an Illumina NovaSeq 6000 was employed. TCRdb trimmed public reads at Q25 via fastp, called clones via MiXCR and kept in-frame beta chains. A single entry per CDR3 protein holds the most common genes and DNA from its merged rows. The sample table contains 170,000 or so distinct CDR3 sequences; only one count was recorded for about a tenth of them. The top ten clones comprise roughly a third of the sample. The source material was CD8+ T cells sorted from PBMCs, sampled 45 days after the yellow fever booster vaccination. The receptors stem from a man between 18 and 29 years old who received the YFV17D yellow fever vaccine.

This clonotype was seen a few times. The chain joins TRBV11-3 to TRBJ2-1, with 13 bases identical to TRBD2. V was pared by 5 bases and J by 7 bases, with 8 bases of the junction left unmatched. The length of the CDR3 is 16 residues. Germline CDR1 is SGHNT and CDR2 is YENEEA. The CDR3, as DNA: TGTGCCAGCAGCCCATCGGGACTAGCGGGGTGGAATGAGCAGTTCTTC. This codes for CASSPSGLAGWNEQFF.

The genes are TRBV2 and TRBJ2-1, with 10 positions matching TRBD2. Per germline, CDR1 SNHLY and CDR2 FYNNEI. Trimming removed 6 bases from V and 8 bases from J; junction bases left unmatched: 7. There are 14 residues in the CDR3. In nucleotides, the CDR3 is TGTGCCAGCAGCAGACTAGCGGGTGGCGATGAGCAGTTCTTC. Translating gives CASSRLAGGDEQFF.

This rearrangement joins TRBV12-3 or TRBV12-4 to TRBJ2-3, with TRBD2 matching 7 bases. The CDR3 extends over 15 amino acids. With V trimmed by 3 bases and J by 4 bases, 7 bases remained unmatched. The CDR3 DNA follows: TGTGCCAGCAGTTTCTCAGGGAGGGGAGCAGATACGCAGTATTTT. Protein product: CASSFSGRGADTQYF.

In its sample, this clonotype was seen a few times. The CDR3 region is CASSPPSGNEQYF. The DNA of the CDR3 is TGTGCCAGCTCACCACCGTCCGGGAACGAGCAGTACTTC. The chain employs TRBV18 and TRBJ2-7, with D possibly being TRBD2 (5 bases). Germline-derived CDR1 and CDR2 are KGHSH and LQKENI. V gave up 0 bases and J gave up 5 bases, with 8 bases separating them. The CDR3 length is 13 residues.

This clonotype was seen more than once but under ten times. The CDR3 end shows no conserved phenylalanine or tryptophan, and so a read error is likely. The DNA is left out, because the CDR3 cannot be placed on it with certainty; the CDR3 is given as TCRdb lists it. The chain uses TRBV5-6 and TRBJ2-1; TRBD2 was called by the table and not checked on the DNA. The CDR3 has 13 residues if both end residues are counted. Germline CDR1 and CDR2: SGHDT and YYEEEE. CDR3 sequence: CASIRRGEPLGRV.

This clonotype was counted ten times or more. The V and J genes are TRBV9 and TRBJ2-5; 8 positions match TRBD2. Germline values: CDR1 SGDLS, CDR2 YYNGEE. CDR3 length equals 16 residues. V shed 0 bases and J 0 bases; nucleotides not matched to a gene: 4. In DNA, the CDR3 is TGTGCCAGCAGCGTAGCTTCGGGGGGGTACCAAGAGACCCAGTACTTC. This translates into CASSVASGGYQETQYF.

The sample holds a few counts of this clonotype. This chain joins TRBV5-1 and TRBJ1-1, with TRBD1 matching over 7 bases. Germline CDR1 is SGHRS and CDR2 is YFSETQ. This CDR3 spans 15 amino acids. The ends lost 6 bases at V and 1 base at J; junction bases unmatched: 9. The CDR3 DNA reads as TGCGCCAGCAACCCGAGGGGGCAGGGGAACACTGAAGCTTTCTTT. This encodes CASNPRGQGNTEAFF.

A few counts support this clonotype. V usage is TRBV7-9 and J usage is TRBJ1-3; D unresolved. CDR1 and CDR2 (germline): SEHNR, FQNEAQ (reference sequence). The germline V and J ends were trimmed by 3 bases and 2 bases, with 14 bases remaining between them. The CDR3 totals 16 residues. CDR3 protein: CASSFPSGRAGNTIYF. CDR3 in DNA: TGTGCCAGCAGCTTCCCCTCTGGGAGGGCTGGAAACACCATATATTTT.

This clonotype has a count of ten or more. The chain carries TRBV7-8 and TRBJ1-5; D is possibly TRBD1 (5 bases). Germline V gene sequence: CDR1 SGHVS, CDR2 FQNEAQ. This CDR3 is 13 amino acids long. Trimming took 5 bases from V and 5 from J, leaving 10 bases between them. For the CDR3, the DNA is TGTGCCAGCAGCGGAAGGGGAGATCAGCCCCAGCATTTT. Protein product: CASSGRGDQPQHF.

This clonotype was seen at least ten times. The rearrangement links TRBV5-6 to TRBJ2-1, with D possibly called TRBD1 or TRBD2 (5 bases each). CDR3 length equals 16 residues. With 4 bases removed from V and 8 bases from J, the gap between germline ends came to 22 bases. Per germline, CDR1 SGHDT and CDR2 YYEEEE. CDR3 loop: CASSGPGPGSPYEQFF. CDR3 in DNA: TGTGCCAGCAGCGGCCCGGGACCAGGCTCTCCGTATGAGCAGTTCTTC.

J is TRBJ2-7 and V is TRBV10-1; possibly TRBD1 for D (5 bases). Per germline, CDR1 WNHNN and CDR2 SYGVQD (reference sequence). Trimming took 9 bases from V and 6 from J, leaving 6 bases between them. The CDR3 consists of 9 residues. The DNA for the CDR3 is TGCGCCAGAGGGGTCGAGCAGTACGTC. The encoded protein is CARGVEQYV.

This chain uses TRBV7-9 with TRBJ2-3; maybe TRBD1 (5 bases). V was shortened by 0 bases and J by 9 bases, with 13 bases between the two germline ends. CDR1 is SEHNR and CDR2 is FQNEAQ in the germline V gene (reference sequence). CDR3 length: 14 residues. CDR3 amino acids: CASSLALRGMTQYF. CDR3 nucleotide sequence: TGTGCCAGCAGCTTAGCTCTAAGGGGTATGACGCAGTATTTT.

In its sample, this clonotype was seen a few times. The rearrangement joins TRBV7-2 to TRBJ2-1, with unresolved D. Per germline, CDR1 SGHTA and CDR2 FQGNSA. The V end lost 1 base, the J end lost 4 bases, and 8 bases lay between the germline ends. The CDR3 runs to 14 residues. CDR3 region: CASSLGRVYNEQFF. CDR3 bases: TGTGCCAGCAGCTTAGGTCGGGTTTACAATGAGCAGTTCTTC. Filled out from reference TRBV7-2 and TRBJ2-1, the complete variable domain reads GAGVSQSPSNKVTEKGKDVELRCDPISGHTALYWYRQSLGQGLEFLIYFQGNSAPDKSGLPSDRFSAERTGGSVSTLTIQRTQQEDSAVYLCASSLGRVYNEQFFGPGTRLTVL.

This clonotype appeared a few times. Here the CDR3 reads CASRTRGNQPQHF. CDR3 nucleotide sequence: TGTGCCAGCAGAACTAGGGGCAATCAGCCCCAGCATTTT. V is TRBV6-2 or TRBV6-3 and J is TRBJ1-5; D is uncertain. The CDR3 extends over 13 amino acids. Trimming removed 6 bases at V and 2 bases at J, with 8 bases between. From germline, CDR1 is MNHEY and CDR2 SVGEGT.

The sample holds a few counts of this clonotype. The chain joins TRBV23-1 to TRBJ1-5; D is unclear. TRBV23-1 is an ORF; its function is uncertain. With 3 bases removed from V and 7 bases from J, the gap between germline ends came to 4 bases. The CDR3 spans 11 residues. The CDR3 DNA reads as TGCGCCAGCAGTCAGGGGCAGCCCCAGCATTTT. The encoded protein is CASSQGQPQHF.

The chain joins TRBV5-1 to TRBJ1-3; D unclear. Trimming shortened V by 5 bases and J by 4 bases, and 10 bases separated the two germline ends. Germline assignment: CDR1 SGHRS and CDR2 YFSETQ. The CDR3 is 13 residues long. CDR3 DNA: TGCGCCAGCAGATCCGCTGGGGGAAACACCATATATTTT. Translating gives CASRSAGGNTIYF.

On this clonotype: A single base separates this from a much larger clone, so it may be a read error. The chain combines TRBV14 with TRBJ2-7; D call uncertain. The CDR3 loop spans 11 amino acids. Germline CDR1 reads SGHDN; CDR2 reads FVKESK. V lost 5 bases and J 5 bases, leaving 7 bases between the germline ends. This chain's CDR3 is CASSSWDEQYF. For the CDR3, the DNA is TGTGCCAGCAGCTCATGGGACGAGCAGTACTTC.

This clonotype was observed at least ten times. CDR3 amino acids: CASSPPGYGYTF. The CDR3 DNA is TGTGCCAGCAGTCCCCCAGGGTATGGCTACACCTTC. The chain combines TRBV28 with TRBJ1-2; D is perhaps TRBD1 (5 bases). The CDR3 runs to 12 residues. Trimming took 5 bases from V and 5 from J, leaving 9 bases between them. Germline V gene lookup returns CDR1 MDHEN and CDR2 SYDVKM.

J is TRBJ2-1 and V is TRBV19; TRBD2 matches at 7 bases. V lost 3 bases to trimming and J lost 7 bases; unmatched junction nucleotides: 3. Germline assignment: CDR1 LNHDA and CDR2 SQIVND (reference sequence). The CDR3 loop spans 13 amino acids. CDR3 DNA sequence: TGTGCCAGTAGTATGGGGGGGGGTAATGAGCAGTTCTTC. Translation gives CASSMGGGNEQFF.

Only a few counts were recorded for this clonotype. The chain has TRBV4-1 and TRBJ2-2; a possible D gene is TRBD1 (5 bases). Germline CDR1 and CDR2: MGHRA and YSYEKL. V gave up 3 bases and J gave up 5 bases, with 13 bases separating them. CDR3 length: 15 amino acids. CDR3 sequence (DNA): TGCGCCAGCAGCCACCGGGCGGCAGGGACCGGGGAGCTGTTTTTT. Its translation: CASSHRAAGTGELFF.

The chain has TRBV3-1 and TRBJ2-2, with 10 positions matching TRBD1. The ends lost 5 bases at V and 3 bases at J; junction bases unmatched: 15. In germline, CDR1 is LGHDT, CDR2 YNNKEL (reference sequence). The CDR3 has 19 amino acids. The CDR3 DNA reads as TGTGCCAGCAGCGCAACCGGGACAGGGGCGCCCCTGGACACCGGGGAGCTGTTTTTT. Its protein is CASSATGTGAPLDTGELFF.

The rearrangement joins TRBV5-1 to TRBJ2-7; TRBD1 aligns across 7 bases. Germline values: CDR1 SGHRS, CDR2 YFSETQ. Trimming removed 0 bases from V and 2 bases from J; junction bases left unmatched: 5. This CDR3 spans 15 amino acids. The CDR3, as DNA: TGCGCCAGCAGCTTGGTCGACAGGGTGGCCTACGAGCAGTACTTC. It encodes CASSLVDRVAYEQYF.

This clonotype turned up a few times. The J gene is TRBJ2-3, the V gene TRBV15; a possible D gene is TRBD1 (6 bases). The CDR3 is 15 amino acids. Germline CDR1 is LNHNV and CDR2 is YYDKDF (reference sequence). V lost 5 bases, J lost 1 base, and 13 bases lay in between. The CDR3 sequence is CATSETRTGTDTQYF. The CDR3 nucleotides read TGTGCCACCAGCGAAACCAGGACAGGCACAGATACGCAGTATTTT.

CDR3 in amino acids: CASSNTGQFFGYTF. CDR3 nucleotides: TGTGCCAGCAGCAATACGGGACAGTTCTTTGGCTACACCTTC. The V and J genes are TRBV7-9 and TRBJ1-2; 7 nucleotides match TRBD1. V trimming: 5 bases; J trimming: 7 bases; junction bases outside the gene matches: 10. Germline CDR1 SEHNR, CDR2 FQNEAQ (reference sequence). The CDR3 contains 14 residues.

The chain recombines TRBV7-9 with TRBJ2-7; no firm D call. The CDR3 totals 11 residues. V lost 8 bases, J lost 6 bases, and 11 bases lay in between. CDR1 is SEHNR and CDR2 is FQNEAQ in the germline V gene (reference sequence). The CDR3 DNA follows: TGTGCCAGCGGGCAAGGCGTCGAGCAGTACTTC. Its translation is CASGQGVEQYF.

The rearrangement links TRBV6-5 to TRBJ1-4; D might be TRBD1 (5 bases). Looked up from germline, CDR1 is MNHEY and CDR2 is SVGAGI. This CDR3 has 14 amino acids. Trimming removed 4 bases from V and 4 bases from J, with 10 bases in between. For the CDR3, the DNA is TGTGCCAGCAGTTTGCAGGGTTTTAATGAAAAACTGTTTTTT. Protein product: CASSLQGFNEKLFF.

The table lists this clonotype with a few counts. The chain recombines TRBV7-3 with TRBJ2-5; D gene ambiguous. V shed 3 bases and J shed 5 bases, with 10 bases lying between them. The germline V gene has CDR1 SGHTA and CDR2 FQGTGA. CDR3 length equals 13 residues. CDR3 amino acids: CASSFDSWETQYF. The CDR3 DNA reads as TGTGCCAGCAGCTTCGACTCATGGGAGACCCAGTACTTC. Looking up the rest from reference TRBV7-3 and TRBJ2-5 gives the full variable domain: GAGVSQTPSNKVTEKGKYVELRCDPISGHTALYWYRQSLGQGPEFLIYFQGTGAADDSGLPNDRFFAVRPEGSVSTLKIQRTERGDSAVYLCASSFDSWETQYFGPGTRLLVL.

V and J are TRBV6-6 and TRBJ2-6; no clear D gene. Trimming left V 4 bases short and J 0 bases short, with 7 bases between. Germline lookup yields CDR1 MNHNY and CDR2 SVGAGI (reference sequence). This CDR3 comprises 15 residues. In nucleotides, the CDR3 is TGTGCCAGCAGTTTCCAGATCTCTGGGGCCAACGTCCTGACTTTC. It is translated as CASSFQISGANVLTF.

This clonotype has a handful of counts. This chain uses TRBV6-4 with TRBJ1-5; the match to TRBD1 covers 8 bases. The CDR3 spans 13 residues. The germline CDR1 and CDR2 sequences are MRHNA and SNTAGT. Germline trimming cut 6 bases from V and 6 bases from J; bases unmatched to any gene: 4. The CDR3 spells CASRGQGRQPQHF. CDR3 nucleotides: TGTGCCAGCAGAGGACAGGGTCGTCAGCCCCAGCATTTT.

This sequence joins TRBV5-6 and TRBJ2-3, with 7 positions matching TRBD1. CDR3 length equals 14 residues. V dropped 4 bases and J dropped 4; count of bases not matched to a gene: 6. The germline gives CDR1 SGHDT, CDR2 YYEEEE. The CDR3 region is CASSPRDRSDTQYF. DNA of the CDR3: TGTGCCAGCAGCCCGAGGGACAGATCAGATACGCAGTATTTT.

This chain's CDR3 is CASSYQVYNSPLHF. For the CDR3, the DNA is TGCGCCAGCAGCTACCAGGTCTATAATTCACCCCTCCACTTT. The V call is TRBV5-1, the J call TRBJ1-6; D gene uncertain. The CDR3 length is 14 residues. V was clipped by 3 bases and J by 3 bases, with 7 bases between them. Germline CDR1 is SGHRS and CDR2 is YFSETQ. Together with reference TRBV5-1 and TRBJ1-6, the CDR3 gives the full variable domain: KAGVTQTPRYLIKTRGQQVTLSCSPISGHRSVSWYQQTPGQGLQFLFEYFSETQRNKGNFPGRFSGRQFSNSRSEMNVSTLELGDSALYLCASSYQVYNSPLHFGNGTRLTVT.

There are a few counts of this clonotype. The gene calls are TRBV4-1 and TRBJ2-7, with TRBD1 identical over 7 bases. CDR3 length: 14 amino acids. V lost 3 bases and J lost 2; bases outside the gene matches: 4. Per the germline V gene, CDR1 is MGHRA and CDR2 is YSYEKL. In DNA form, the CDR3 reads TGCGCCAGCAGCCAGCCGGGACAGCCCTACGAGCAGTACTTC. This translates into CASSQPGQPYEQYF.